The rows below give T cell receptor beta chains drawn from one sample of a study of blood T cell repertoires in COVID-19. Clones were read by immunoSEQ multiplex PCR, and TCRdb kept only the in-frame ones, dropping some. The repertoire holds 300,000 to 350,000 clones, with 90% as singletons. The sequenced material came from peripheral blood. These receptors originate from a woman aged 40-49 years with COVID-19, enrolled during active disease. Each CDR3 is given with its conserved first and last residue. D genes are given only for firm matches. Part of the rows lack a size; the others show once, few, many or a class for expanded clones.

clone_size	cdr3_length	v_call	j_call	d_call	cdr3_nt	cdr3_aa
-	15	TRBV6-4	TRBJ2-3	-	TGTGCCAGCAGAGCCTCGTTTCTCAACACAGATACGCAGTATTTT	CASRASFLNTDTQYF
few	16	TRBV6-5	TRBJ2-3	-	TGTGCCAGCAGTTACCTCAGGGGGACTGGCACAGATACGCAGTATTTT	CASSYLRGTGTDTQYF
once	17	TRBV4-3	TRBJ2-7	-	TGCGCCAGCAGCCAAGATTGGGACACAGGGATCCCCTACGAGCAGTACTTC	CASSQDWDTGIPYEQYF
-	21	TRBV6-2/TRBV6-3	TRBJ1-5	TRBD1	TGTGCCAGCAGTTATACTTTGGACAGGGGGTTTTGGTTGGATAGCAATCAGCCCCAGCATTTT	CASSYTLDRGFWLDSNQPQHF
-	14	TRBV5-1	TRBJ1-1	-	TGCGCCAGCAGCCGTCCCACGGTGAACACTGAAGCTTTCTTT	CASSRPTVNTEAFF
-	14	TRBV7-9	TRBJ1-1	-	TGTGCCAGCAGCCGCACAGGCTCCGGCACTGAAGCTTTCTTT	CASSRTGSGTEAFF
-	14	TRBV14	TRBJ2-1	-	TGTGCCAGCAGCCCTACTTGGAGTTACAATGAGCAGTTCTTC	CASSPTWSYNEQFF
-	14	TRBV28	TRBJ1-1	TRBD1	TGTGCCAGCAGCTCGCAGGGGGCAGGCACTGAAGCTTTCTTT	CASSSQGAGTEAFF
-	18	TRBV24-1	TRBJ2-2	TRBD2	TGTGCCACCCTGACCGGGACTAGCGGGATGATTGACACCGGGGAGCTGTTTTTT	CATLTGTSGMIDTGELFF
-	13	TRBV5-4	TRBJ2-5	-	TGTGCCAGCAGCCCTAATGGTCGGGAGACCCAGTACTTC	CASSPNGRETQYF
-	15	TRBV28	TRBJ2-7	TRBD2	TGTGCCAGCAGCCTAGCCGGACTAGCGGGATACGAGCAGTACTTC	CASSLAGLAGYEQYF
-	16	TRBV5-1	TRBJ1-6	-	TGCGCCAGCCGCTCAATAGCAGGGTCCTATAATTCACCCCTCCACTTT	CASRSIAGSYNSPLHF
-	16	TRBV11-2	TRBJ2-1	TRBD2	TGTGCCAGCAGCGCCCGGAAACTAGCGGGAGCAAGTGAGCAGTTCTTC	CASSARKLAGASEQFF
-	16	TRBV4-2	TRBJ1-5	TRBD1	TGTGCCAGCAGCCGGGACAGGGATAGTGTCAGGCAGCCCCAGCATTTT	CASSRDRDSVRQPQHF
-	13	TRBV5-1	TRBJ2-7	-	TGCGCCAGCAGCCTGGCTAGGGGCTACGAGCAGTACTTC	CASSLARGYEQYF
once	17	TRBV5-1	TRBJ2-1	-	TGCGCCAGCAGCGGGGGCTCCGGGACGGCGGCCTACAATGAGCAGTTCTTC	CASSGGSGTAAYNEQFF
-	13	TRBV29-1	TRBJ1-5	TRBD1	TGCAGCGTGGGGGACAGTTTCTATCAGCCCCAGCATTTT	CSVGDSFYQPQHF
-	14	TRBV4-1	TRBJ1-1	-	TGCGCCAGCAGCCAAGGAATAAGGGGTACTGAAGCTTTCTTT	CASSQGIRGTEAFF
-	17	TRBV5-8	TRBJ2-5	TRBD1	TGTGCCAGCAGCCCCTCGAGGGGGACAGGGGGCCAAGAGACCCAGTACTTC	CASSPSRGTGGQETQYF
once	13	TRBV6-5	TRBJ1-1	-	TGTGCCAGCAGTTATTTCGACAGCTATGAAGCTTTCTTT	CASSYFDSYEAFF
-	14	TRBV7-9	TRBJ1-1	TRBD1	TGTGCCAGCAGCTTAGCGTCCGGGACAGATCGAGCTTTCTTT	CASSLASGTDRAFF
-	13	TRBV7-2	TRBJ2-7	TRBD1	TGTGCCAGCAGCCCAGACAGGGGATACGAGCAGTACTTC	CASSPDRGYEQYF
-	15	TRBV28	TRBJ1-6	-	TGTGCCAGCAGTTTCCGGGGAGCAGGTGATTCACCCCTCCACTTT	CASSFRGAGDSPLHF
-	14	TRBV7-9	TRBJ2-2	-	TGTGCCAGCAGGTTGACAGGGAACACCGGGGAGCTGTTTTTT	CASRLTGNTGELFF
-	11	TRBV20-1	TRBJ2-7	TRBD2	TGCAGTGCTAGATCGGGGGGTGAGCAGTACTTC	CSARSGGEQYF
-	15	TRBV6-2/TRBV6-3	TRBJ2-7	TRBD1	TGTGCCAGCAGCAGATTGACAGGGGACCCCTACGAGCAGTACTTC	CASSRLTGDPYEQYF
-	17	TRBV5-4	TRBJ1-1	-	TGTGCCAGCAGCTTGGCCCCGGAGGCACACTTGAACACTGAAGCTTTCTTT	CASSLAPEAHLNTEAFF
-	15	TRBV6-2/TRBV6-3	TRBJ2-1	-	TGTGCCAGCAGTTACTCGATATCAGCCTACAATGAGCAGTTCTTC	CASSYSISAYNEQFF
-	16	TRBV9	TRBJ2-7	-	TGTGCCAGCAGCGTAGGGTTTGTGGAGGGCTCCTACGAGCAGTACTTC	CASSVGFVEGSYEQYF
-	16	TRBV6-2/TRBV6-3	TRBJ2-4	-	TGTGCCAGCAGTGCCCTGGAGGGGCTAGCCAAAAACATTCAGTACTTC	CASSALEGLAKNIQYF
-	15	TRBV4-2	TRBJ2-5	TRBD1	TGTGCCAGCAGCCAAGTCGTGGGACAGGGAGAGACCCAGTACTTC	CASSQVVGQGETQYF
-	13	TRBV7-2	TRBJ1-2	-	TGTGCCAGCGCCGGCGGGGGCTACTATGGCTACACCTTC	CASAGGGYYGYTF
-	13	TRBV19	TRBJ1-2	-	TGTGCCAGTACCCAGGCAGCCCTCTATGGCTACACCTTC	CASTQAALYGYTF
-	13	TRBV2	TRBJ1-5	-	TGTGCCACTAAGATGGAGGGCAATCAGCCCCAGCATTTT	CATKMEGNQPQHF
-	13	TRBV28	TRBJ1-3	-	TGTGCCAGCAGTTTACGAGGGTTGAACACCATATATTTT	CASSLRGLNTIYF
-	14	TRBV7-3	TRBJ1-1	-	TGTGCCAGCAGCCCTCGGCAGGGAGGCACTGAAGCTTTCTTT	CASSPRQGGTEAFF
-	18	TRBV9	TRBJ2-3	TRBD2	TGTGCCAGCAGCGTAGAAGTCCTGACTAGCGGACTCACAGATACGCAGTATTTT	CASSVEVLTSGLTDTQYF
once	17	TRBV3-1/TRBV3-2	TRBJ1-3	-	TGTGCCAGCAGCCAAGATTTGGTGACAGCCCCTGGAAACACCATATATTTT	CASSQDLVTAPGNTIYF
-	14	TRBV24-1	TRBJ1-2	TRBD1	TGTGCCACCAGTGATCCCAGGGGGGCAGGGGGCTACACCTTC	CATSDPRGAGGYTF
-	15	TRBV9	TRBJ1-5	TRBD1	TGTGCCAGCAGCGTAGCGGGACAGACCAATCAGCCCCAGCATTTT	CASSVAGQTNQPQHF
-	18	TRBV2	TRBJ2-1	-	TGTGCCAGCATTGAGGGGGGTATTTCGACATCGTCCTACAATGAGCAGTTCTTC	CASIEGGISTSSYNEQFF
-	15	TRBV7-3	TRBJ1-2	-	TGTGCCAGCAGCTTAACCCCGGGGAGCTCGGAGGCTCGCACCTTC	CASSLTPGSSEARTF
-	15	TRBV7-9	TRBJ2-7	TRBD2	TGTGCCAGCAGACCTCGGACTAGCGGGAGCTACGAGCAGTACTTC	CASRPRTSGSYEQYF
-	16	TRBV6-5	TRBJ1-6	-	TGTGCCAGCAGTTCTCCTCGGGGGGTGCAATCTTCACCCCTCCACTTT	CASSSPRGVQSSPLHF
-	16	TRBV24-1	TRBJ2-3	TRBD1	TGTGCCACCAGTGCCACGACAGGGATTAGCACAGATACGCAGTATTTT	CATSATTGISTDTQYF
-	13	TRBV4-3	TRBJ1-6	-	TGCGCCAGCAGCCAAGATCTTAATTCACCCCTCCACTTT	CASSQDLNSPLHF
-	14	TRBV25-1	TRBJ1-1	-	TGTGCCAGCAGTGACGGGGGGAGGTTAGATGAAGCTTTCTTT	CASSDGGRLDEAFF
-	20	TRBV21-1	TRBJ2-7	-	TGTGCCAGCAGCAAAGCGCTGGACAGGGGGACCACATACTCAGCCTACGAGCAGTACTTC	CASSKALDRGTTYSAYEQYF
-	15	TRBV11-2	TRBJ1-6	TRBD1	TGTGCCAGCAGCTTGCGGGACAGGGATAATTCACCCCTCCACTTT	CASSLRDRDNSPLHF
-	17	TRBV7-9	TRBJ2-3	-	TGTGCCAGCAGCTTAAGGGGCTCGTCCAGGGGCGAAGATACGCAGTATTTT	CASSLRGSSRGEDTQYF
-	13	TRBV9	TRBJ1-1	TRBD1	TGTGCCAGCAGCGCAGGGGGCCCCACTGAAGCTTTCTTT	CASSAGGPTEAFF
-	15	TRBV7-2	TRBJ2-1	-	TGTGCCAGCAGCCGTCCGGGTAGCTCCTACAATGAGCAGTTCTTC	CASSRPGSSYNEQFF
-	16	TRBV6-6	TRBJ2-1	-	TGTGCCAGCAGTTACATGGACAGTCGCTCCTACAATGAGCAGTTCTTC	CASSYMDSRSYNEQFF
-	17	TRBV30	TRBJ1-5	-	TGTGCCTGGAGTGTCGACAGGAGTTTTTATAGCAATCAGCCCCAGCATTTT	CAWSVDRSFYSNQPQHF
-	15	TRBV19	TRBJ1-2	TRBD1	TGTGCCAGTAGTACGACAGGCAGGGGGAACTATGGCTACACCTTC	CASSTTGRGNYGYTF